The 15 T cell receptor beta chains below were found in one sample sequenced in a study of OX40 agonist ivuxolimab in advanced cancers. TCRdb's table, derived via immunoSEQ multiplex PCR, lists solely in-frame clones and lacks some. The profile shows about 58,000 clones, approximately 86% of them singletons. Specimen: CD4+ or CD8+ T cells sorted from blood, collected in a trial of the OX40 agonist ivuxolimab. The receptors were gathered from an adult with an advanced solid tumor such as melanoma, head and neck, liver or kidney cancer.

This clone came up once. CDR3 protein: CASSLSWGNTEAFF. CDR3 DNA: TGTGCCAGCTCACTTTCCTGGGGGAACACTGAAGCTTTCTTT. The rearrangement joins TRBV18 to TRBJ1-1; D call uncertain. The CDR3 is 14 residues long. The germline V gene encodes CDR1 KGHSH and CDR2 LQKENI. The V end lost 4 bases, the J end lost 1 base, and 10 bases lay between the germline ends.

The chain has TRBV18 and TRBJ1-3; D remains ambiguous. The CDR3 extends over 14 amino acids. Germline CDR1 and CDR2: KGHSH and LQKENI. The V end lost 1 base, the J end lost 2 bases, and 6 bases lay between the germline ends. DNA for the CDR3: TGTGCCAGCTCACCACGGCGAACTGGAAACACCATATATTTT. Translation gives CASSPRRTGNTIYF.

The chain couples TRBV19 to TRBJ1-2, with D possibly TRBD1 on 6 matching bases. This CDR3 contains 15 residues. The germline CDR1 and CDR2 sequences are LNHDA and SQIVND (reference sequence). Trimming took 6 bases from V and 4 from J, leaving 18 bases between them. The CDR3 sequence: CASRDSQHRGYGYTF. The DNA for the CDR3 is TGTGCCAGTAGGGACAGCCAACACCGGGGCTATGGCTACACCTTC.

This chain connects TRBV11-3 to TRBJ2-1; 9 bases align to TRBD1. J was trimmed by 7 bases and V by 1 base; bases with no gene match: 14. Germline CDR1 and CDR2: SGHNT and YENEEA. The CDR3 runs to 18 residues. The CDR3 sequence is CASSLGQIGTGKGNEQFF. In DNA form, the CDR3 reads TGTGCCAGCAGCTTAGGTCAAATCGGGACAGGGAAGGGGAATGAGCAGTTCTTC.

J is TRBJ2-1 and V is TRBV11-2; D may be TRBD1 or TRBD2 (5 bases each). Germline CDR1 reads SGHAT; CDR2 reads FQNNGV. With 0 bases removed from V and 3 bases from J, the gap between germline ends came to 12 bases. This CDR3 spans 16 amino acids. The CDR3 bases are TGTGCCAGCAGCTTAGATCCAGGGACCAACTACAATGAGCAGTTCTTC. The encoded protein is CASSLDPGTNYNEQFF.

The rearrangement uses TRBV7-9 and TRBJ1-1; D call uncertain. Trimming removed 1 base from V and 5 bases from J, with 5 bases in between. The CDR3 totals 12 residues. Germline V lookup: CDR1 SEHNR, CDR2 FQNEAQ (reference sequence). CDR3 bases: TGTGCCAGCAGCTTAGTCAGAACTGAAGCTTTCTTT. Encoded protein: CASSLVRTEAFF.

By sample share, this clone is medium-sized (0.01 to 0.1%). V and J are TRBV7-9 and TRBJ1-1; tentative D call: TRBD1 (6 bases). The germline V gene encodes CDR1 SEHNR and CDR2 FQNEAQ (reference sequence). The CDR3 extends over 16 amino acids. The V end was cut by 5 bases, the J end by 4 bases, with 20 bases between. The chain's CDR3 is CASSEGTIEGLTEAFF. CDR3 coding DNA: TGTGCCAGCAGCGAGGGGACAATCGAGGGGCTCACTGAAGCTTTCTTT.

This sequence joins TRBV5-5 and TRBJ1-1, with D unresolved. The CDR3 is 13 residues long. The germline V and J ends were trimmed by 7 bases and 1 base, with 11 bases remaining between them. The germline gives CDR1 SGHKS, CDR2 YYEKEE (reference sequence). CDR3 protein: CASRIQRNTEAFF. The CDR3 nucleotides are TGTGCCAGCCGGATACAGCGGAACACTGAAGCTTTCTTT.

The chain joins TRBV15 to TRBJ2-7; D gene unclear. The length of the CDR3 is 13 residues. V lost 0 bases and J 7 bases, leaving 10 bases between the germline ends. Germline V gene sequence: CDR1 LNHNV, CDR2 YYDKDF (reference sequence). Here the CDR3 reads CATSRDWVREQYF. The CDR3 bases are TGTGCCACCAGCAGAGATTGGGTTAGGGAGCAGTACTTC.

This clone was seen a few times. This rearrangement joins TRBV9 to TRBJ1-2, with a tentative D call TRBD1 (5 bases). Germline CDR1 is SGDLS and CDR2 is YYNGEE. CDR3 size: 12 residues. V was clipped by 4 bases and J by 12 bases, with 16 bases between them. CDR3 bases: TGTGCCAGCAGCCCCGACAGTCGGCTACACACCTTC. Encoded protein: CASSPDSRLHTF.

V and J are TRBV6-5 and TRBJ1-5; D is uncertain. The CDR3 is 14 amino acids. Trimming cost V 7 bases and J 2 bases, with 12 bases left between them. The germline V gene encodes CDR1 MNHEY and CDR2 SVGAGI. The CDR3 protein is CASNLYRGNQPQHF. The CDR3 DNA reads TGTGCCAGCAATCTATATAGAGGCAATCAGCCCCAGCATTTT.

This rearrangement joins TRBV2 to TRBJ2-7; 8 nucleotides line up with TRBD2. The V gene end was trimmed by 7 bases and the J gene end by 5 bases; junction bases not matched to a gene: 4. CDR3 size: 12 residues. The germline V gene has CDR1 SNHLY and CDR2 FYNNEI. The CDR3 DNA is TGTGCCAGCATTCCGGGGGGGGACGAGCAGTACTTC. This gives the protein CASIPGGDEQYF. The full variable domain, in which reference TRBV2 and TRBJ2-7 provide the parts outside the CDR3, is EPEVTQTPSHQVTQMGQEVILRCVPISNHLYFYWYRQILGQKVEFLVSFYNNEISEKSEIFDDQFSVERPDGSNFTLKIRSTKLEDSAMYFCASIPGGDEQYFGPGTRLTVT.

The V gene is TRBV7-9, the J gene TRBJ2-1, with D possibly TRBD2 on 5 matching bases. This CDR3 has 14 residues. CDR1 is SEHNR, CDR2 FQNEAQ, per germline (reference sequence). V shed 5 bases and J shed 10 bases, with 18 bases lying between them. CDR3 sequence reads: CASSRTRGGREQFF. The CDR3 DNA is TGTGCCAGCAGCCGGACTCGTGGCGGCCGAGAGCAGTTCTTC.

V usage is TRBV5-1 and J usage is TRBJ2-7; no reliable D call. With 2 bases removed from V and 0 bases from J, the gap between germline ends came to 15 bases. CDR3 length: 16 amino acids. CDR1 is SGHRS, CDR2 YFSETQ, per germline. The CDR3 loop reads CASSLNDGPSSYEQYF. The CDR3 region has the DNA TGCGCCAGCAGCTTAAATGACGGCCCAAGCTCCTACGAGCAGTACTTC.

The rearrangement uses TRBV18 and TRBJ2-3; maybe TRBD2 (6 bases). The CDR3 has 14 amino acids. The V gene lost 3 bases and the J gene lost 1 base, with 8 bases spanning the gap. Germline CDR1 reads KGHSH; CDR2 reads LQKENI. The CDR3, as DNA: TGTGCCAGCTCACCGGGAGGAGGCACAGATACGCAGTATTTT. Translated, it gives CASSPGGGTDTQYF.